This T cell receptor beta chain originates from a study of T cell repertoires in cytomegalovirus infection. This clonotype was detected only a few times. Its target is unknown. TCRdb passed the reads through MiXCR, listing each CDR3 protein once. The data contain 450,000 to 650,000 distinct CDR3 sequences, roughly 43% of them singletons. Specimen: cultured PBMCs, collected from culture after CMV antigen stimulation. This TCR was recovered from a human donor in good health (CMV status not recorded). Some clones in this sample may be carry-over from other donors' samples.

This CDR3 is CASTGGSGGIDTQYF. CDR3 coding DNA: TGTGCCAGCACCGGAGGGAGCGGGGGGATAGATACGCAGTATTTT. This chain links TRBV12-3 or TRBV12-4 with TRBJ2-3; TRBD2 matches at 9 bases. After removal of 7 bases from V and 5 bases from J, the junction contained 10 bases not matched to a gene. The CDR3 is made up of 15 amino acids.